The clone carrying this T cell receptor beta chain was seen a single time. Per the original data handling: Amplifying reference gene primers gave estimates of nucleated cell counts. TCRdb's copy holds only in-frame clones and misses some; the assay was immunoSEQ multiplex PCR. V, J and clone size derive from that table, while D and trimming were established from the DNA sequence. The table has tens of thousands of clones, roughly 87% seen once. Enrollment of patients from Seattle took place during active infection, with longitudinal follow-up. The data originate from a study of blood T cell repertoires in COVID-19. About the research overall: Both acute and convalescent COVID-19 samples were obtained from the United States, Italy and Spain. PBMCs, B-cell-depleted T cells, or T cells provided the cDNA or gDNA that made up the material.

CDR3 length: 16 residues. With 4 bases removed from V and 7 bases from J, the gap between germline ends came to 17 bases. Germline V gene data show CDR1 as MNHEY and CDR2 as SMNVEV (reference sequence). J is TRBJ1-6 and V is TRBV27; D possibly corresponds to TRBD1 (6 bases). The TCR sequence derives from a man aged 60 to 69 with COVID-19, enrolled during active disease. Sequences were obtained from peripheral blood. The CDR3 region has the DNA TGTGCCAGCAGTTCCATGGGGGGGGCCGGAAATTCACCCCTCCACTTT. It encodes CASSSMGGAGNSPLHF.